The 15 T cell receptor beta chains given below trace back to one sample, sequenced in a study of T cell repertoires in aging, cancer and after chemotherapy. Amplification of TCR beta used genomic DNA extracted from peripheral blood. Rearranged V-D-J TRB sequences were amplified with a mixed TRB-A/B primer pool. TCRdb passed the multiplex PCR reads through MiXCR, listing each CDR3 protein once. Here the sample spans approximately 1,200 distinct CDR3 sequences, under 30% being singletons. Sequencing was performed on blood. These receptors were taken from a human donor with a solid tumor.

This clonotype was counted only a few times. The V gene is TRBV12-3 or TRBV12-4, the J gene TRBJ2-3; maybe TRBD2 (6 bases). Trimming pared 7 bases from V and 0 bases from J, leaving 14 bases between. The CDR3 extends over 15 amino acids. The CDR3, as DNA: TGTGCCAGCAACACACGGAGCGGGAGCACAGATACGCAGTATTTT. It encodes CASNTRSGSTDTQYF.

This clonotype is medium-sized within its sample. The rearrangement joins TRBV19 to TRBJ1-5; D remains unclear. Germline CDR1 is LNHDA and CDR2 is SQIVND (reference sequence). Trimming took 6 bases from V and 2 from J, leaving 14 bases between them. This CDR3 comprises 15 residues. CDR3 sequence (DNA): TGTGCCAGTAGCCCGCCGAGCAAAGGCAATCAGCCCCAGCATTTT. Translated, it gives CASSPPSKGNQPQHF. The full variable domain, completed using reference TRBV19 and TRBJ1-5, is DGGITQSPKYLFRKEGQNVTLSCEQNLNHDAMYWYRQDPGQGLRLIYYSQIVNDFQKGDIAEGYSVSREKKESFPLTVTSAQKNPTAFYLCASSPPSKGNQPQHFGDGTRLSIL.

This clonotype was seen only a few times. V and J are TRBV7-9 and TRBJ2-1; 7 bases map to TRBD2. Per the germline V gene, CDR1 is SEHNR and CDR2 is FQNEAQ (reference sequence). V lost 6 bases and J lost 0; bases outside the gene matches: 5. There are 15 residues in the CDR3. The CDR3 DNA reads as TGTGCCAGCAGTTCCAGCGGGACCTCCTACAATGAGCAGTTCTTC. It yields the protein CASSSSGTSYNEQFF.

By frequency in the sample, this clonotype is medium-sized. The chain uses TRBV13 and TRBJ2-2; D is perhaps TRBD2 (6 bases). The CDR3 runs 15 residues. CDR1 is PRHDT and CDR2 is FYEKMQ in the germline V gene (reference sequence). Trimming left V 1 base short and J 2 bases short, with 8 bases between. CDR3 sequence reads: CASSLAGENTGELFF. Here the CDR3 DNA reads TGTGCCAGCAGCTTAGCGGGGGAAAACACCGGGGAGCTGTTTTTT. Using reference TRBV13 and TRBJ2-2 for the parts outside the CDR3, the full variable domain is AAGVIQSPRHLIKEKRETATLKCYPIPRHDTVYWYQQGPGQDPQFLISFYEKMQSDKGSIPDRFSAQQFSDYHSELNMSSLELGDSALYFCASSLAGENTGELFFGEGSRLTVL.

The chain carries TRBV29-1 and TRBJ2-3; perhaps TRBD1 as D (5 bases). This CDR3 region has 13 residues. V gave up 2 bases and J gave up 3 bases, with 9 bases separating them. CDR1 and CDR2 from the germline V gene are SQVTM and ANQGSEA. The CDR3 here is CSVEHRRTDTQYF. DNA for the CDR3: TGCAGCGTTGAACACAGGAGAACAGATACGCAGTATTTT.

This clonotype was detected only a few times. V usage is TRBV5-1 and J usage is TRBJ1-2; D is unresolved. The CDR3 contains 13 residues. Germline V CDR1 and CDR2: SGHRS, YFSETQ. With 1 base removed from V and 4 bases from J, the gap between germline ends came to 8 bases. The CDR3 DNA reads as TGCGCCAGCAGCTTGCCGGATTTCTATGGCTACACCTTC. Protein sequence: CASSLPDFYGYTF. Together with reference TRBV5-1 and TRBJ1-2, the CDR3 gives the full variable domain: KAGVTQTPRYLIKTRGQQVTLSCSPISGHRSVSWYQQTPGQGLQFLFEYFSETQRNKGNFPGRFSGRQFSNSRSEMNVSTLELGDSALYLCASSLPDFYGYTFGSGTRLTVV.

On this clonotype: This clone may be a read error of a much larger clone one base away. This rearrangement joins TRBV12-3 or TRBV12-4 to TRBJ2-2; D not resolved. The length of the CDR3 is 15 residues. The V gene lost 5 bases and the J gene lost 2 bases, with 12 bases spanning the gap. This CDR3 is CASSPAGRNTGELFF. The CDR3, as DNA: TGTGCCAGCAGTCCCGCCGGCAGAAACACCGGGGAGCTGTTTTTT.

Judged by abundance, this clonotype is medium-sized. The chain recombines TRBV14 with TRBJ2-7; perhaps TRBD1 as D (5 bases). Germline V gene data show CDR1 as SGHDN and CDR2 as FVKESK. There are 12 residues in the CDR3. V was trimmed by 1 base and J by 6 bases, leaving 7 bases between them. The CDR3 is CASSQGRVEQYF. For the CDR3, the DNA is TGTGCCAGCAGCCAAGGCAGGGTCGAGCAGTACTTC.

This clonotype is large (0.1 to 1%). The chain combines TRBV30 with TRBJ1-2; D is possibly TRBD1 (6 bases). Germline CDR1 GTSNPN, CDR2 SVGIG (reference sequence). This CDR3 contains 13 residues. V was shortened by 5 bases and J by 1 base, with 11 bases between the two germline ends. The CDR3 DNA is TGTGCCTGGGGCGGACAGTTTAACTATGGCTACACCTTC. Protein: CAWGGQFNYGYTF.

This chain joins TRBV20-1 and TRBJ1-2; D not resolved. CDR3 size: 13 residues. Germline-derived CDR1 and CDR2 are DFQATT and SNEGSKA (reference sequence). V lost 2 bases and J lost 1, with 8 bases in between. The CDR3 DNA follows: TGCAGTGCTAGACCCATGGGTAACTATGGCTACACCTTC. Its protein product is CSARPMGNYGYTF.

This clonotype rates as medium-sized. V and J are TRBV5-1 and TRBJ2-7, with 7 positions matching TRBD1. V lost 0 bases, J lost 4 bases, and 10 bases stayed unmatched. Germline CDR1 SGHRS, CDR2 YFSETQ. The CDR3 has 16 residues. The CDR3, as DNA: TGCGCCAGCAGCTTGGCAAGTGGGACAGCAACTTACGAGCAGTACTTC. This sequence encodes CASSLASGTATYEQYF.

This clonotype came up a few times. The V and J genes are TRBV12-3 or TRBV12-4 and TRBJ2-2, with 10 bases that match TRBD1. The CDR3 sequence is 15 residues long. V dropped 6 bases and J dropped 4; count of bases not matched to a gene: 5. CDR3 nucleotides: TGTGCCAGCAGCCCGGACAGGGGGTCCACCGGGGAGCTGTTTTTT. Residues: CASSPDRGSTGELFF.

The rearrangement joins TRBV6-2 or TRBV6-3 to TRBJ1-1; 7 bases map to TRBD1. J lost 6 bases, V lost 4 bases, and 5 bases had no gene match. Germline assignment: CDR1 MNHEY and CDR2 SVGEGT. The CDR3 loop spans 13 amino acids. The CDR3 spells CASSSMTGSEAFF. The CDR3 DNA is TGTGCCAGCAGTTCCATGACAGGGTCTGAAGCTTTCTTT.

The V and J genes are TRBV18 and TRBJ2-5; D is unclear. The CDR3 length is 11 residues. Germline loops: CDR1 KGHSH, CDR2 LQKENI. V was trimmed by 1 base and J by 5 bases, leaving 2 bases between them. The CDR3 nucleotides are TGTGCCAGCTCACCACGGGAGACCCAGTACTTC. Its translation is CASSPRETQYF.

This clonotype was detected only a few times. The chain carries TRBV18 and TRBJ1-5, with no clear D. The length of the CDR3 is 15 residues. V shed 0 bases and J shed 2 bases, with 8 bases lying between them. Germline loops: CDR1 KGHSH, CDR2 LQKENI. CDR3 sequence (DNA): TGTGCCAGCTCACCACCCGGGAAGGGCAATCAGCCCCAGCATTTT. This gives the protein CASSPPGKGNQPQHF.